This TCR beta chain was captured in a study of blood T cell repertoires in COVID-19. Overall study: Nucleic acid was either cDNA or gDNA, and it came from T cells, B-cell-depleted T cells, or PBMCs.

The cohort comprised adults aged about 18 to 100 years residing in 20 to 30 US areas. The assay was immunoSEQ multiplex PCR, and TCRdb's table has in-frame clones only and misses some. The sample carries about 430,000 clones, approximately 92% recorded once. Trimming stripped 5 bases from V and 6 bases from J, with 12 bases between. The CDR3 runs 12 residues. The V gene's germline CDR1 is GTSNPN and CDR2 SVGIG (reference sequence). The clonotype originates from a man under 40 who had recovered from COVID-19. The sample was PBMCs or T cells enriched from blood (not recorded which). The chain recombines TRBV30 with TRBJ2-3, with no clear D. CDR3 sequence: CAWGRVVDTQYF. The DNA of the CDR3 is TGTGCCTGGGGACGGGTTGTGGATACGCAGTATTTT.